One T cell receptor beta chain is described in this entry. What it binds is unknown. The entry originates in a study of graft-versus-host responses after intestinal transplantation. The CDR3 contains 13 residues. Germline lookup yields CDR1 SEHNR and CDR2 FQNEAQ (reference sequence). The J segment lost 5 bases and the V segment lost 5 bases, leaving 3 bases of the junction unmatched. The repertoire was sequenced with immunoSEQ multiplex PCR; TCRdb's copy has only in-frame clones and lacks some. The top ten clones hold roughly 0.3% of a sample with about 90,000 clones, about 88% of them seen once. The chain has TRBV7-9 and TRBJ2-5; 9 bases line up with TRBD1. This TCR was sampled from a human donor who was the organ donor for an intestinal transplant. Here the sequenced sample was unstimulated CD4+ T cells sorted from spleen or lymph node cells, taken before transplant. CDR3 region: CASSLDRGETQYF. Here the CDR3 DNA reads TGTGCCAGCAGCCTCGACAGGGGGGAGACCCAGTACTTC.